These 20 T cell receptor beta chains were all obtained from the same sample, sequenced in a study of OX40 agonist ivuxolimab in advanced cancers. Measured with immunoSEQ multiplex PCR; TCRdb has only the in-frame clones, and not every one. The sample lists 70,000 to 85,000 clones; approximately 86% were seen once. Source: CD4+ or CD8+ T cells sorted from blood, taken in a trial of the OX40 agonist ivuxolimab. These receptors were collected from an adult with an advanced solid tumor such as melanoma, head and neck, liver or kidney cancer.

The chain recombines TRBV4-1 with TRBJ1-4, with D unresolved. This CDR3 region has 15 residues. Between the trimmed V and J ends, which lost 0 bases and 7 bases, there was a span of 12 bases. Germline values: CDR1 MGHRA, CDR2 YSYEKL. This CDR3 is CASSQESRSGEKLFF. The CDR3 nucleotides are TGCGCCAGCAGCCAAGAAAGCCGCTCCGGTGAAAAACTGTTTTTT.

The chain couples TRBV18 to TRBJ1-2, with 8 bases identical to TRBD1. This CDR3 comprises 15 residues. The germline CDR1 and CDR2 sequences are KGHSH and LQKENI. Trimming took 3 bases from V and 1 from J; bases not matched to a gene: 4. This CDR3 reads CASSPPGQDNYGYTF. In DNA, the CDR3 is TGTGCCAGCTCACCCCCGGGACAGGATAACTATGGCTACACCTTC.

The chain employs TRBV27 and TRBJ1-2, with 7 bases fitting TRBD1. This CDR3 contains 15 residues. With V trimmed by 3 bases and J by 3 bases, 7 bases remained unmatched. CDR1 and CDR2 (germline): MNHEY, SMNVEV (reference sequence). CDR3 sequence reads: CASSFRRGRYYGYTF. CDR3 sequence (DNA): TGTGCCAGCAGTTTCAGGAGGGGGCGATACTATGGCTACACCTTC.

This CDR3 is CASSLYGSNTEAFF. CDR3 nucleotide sequence: TGTGCCAGCAGTTTATACGGATCGAACACTGAAGCTTTCTTT. The chain joins TRBV28 to TRBJ1-1; the D is unclear. With 1 base removed from V and 1 base from J, the gap between germline ends came to 7 bases. The CDR3 covers 14 residues. The germline gives CDR1 MDHEN, CDR2 SYDVKM.

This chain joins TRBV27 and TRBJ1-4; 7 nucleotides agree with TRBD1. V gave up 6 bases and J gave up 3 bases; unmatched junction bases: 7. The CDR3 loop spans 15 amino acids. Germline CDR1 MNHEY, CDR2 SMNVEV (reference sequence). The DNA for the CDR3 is TGTGCCAGCAGGGAAGGGGGCCCAGCTAATGAAAAACTGTTTTTT. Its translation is CASREGGPANEKLFF.

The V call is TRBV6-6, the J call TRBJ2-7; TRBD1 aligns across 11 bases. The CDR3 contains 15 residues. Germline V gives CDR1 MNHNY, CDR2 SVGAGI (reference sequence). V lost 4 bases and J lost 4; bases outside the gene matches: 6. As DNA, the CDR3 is TGTGCCAGCAGTTCACCGGGACAGGGGGGTTACGAGCAGTACTTC. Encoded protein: CASSSPGQGGYEQYF.

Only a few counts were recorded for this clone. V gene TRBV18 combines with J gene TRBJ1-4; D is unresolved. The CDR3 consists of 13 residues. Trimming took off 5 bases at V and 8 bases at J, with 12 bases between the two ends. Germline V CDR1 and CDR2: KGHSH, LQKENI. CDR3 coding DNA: TGTGCCAGCTCAGCCCCCCTTACAGAAAAACTGTTTTTT. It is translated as CASSAPLTEKLFF. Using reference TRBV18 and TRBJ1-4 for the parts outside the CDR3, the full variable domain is NAGVMQNPRHLVRRRGQEARLRCSPMKGHSHVYWYRQLPEEGLKFMVYLQKENIIDESGMPKERFSAEFPKEGPSILRIQQVVRGDSAAYFCASSAPLTEKLFFGSGTQLSVL.

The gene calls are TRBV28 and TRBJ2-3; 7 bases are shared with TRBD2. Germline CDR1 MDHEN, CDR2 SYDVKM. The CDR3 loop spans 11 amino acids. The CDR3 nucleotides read TGTTCTACTAGCGTCACAGATACGCAGTATTTT. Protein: CSTSVTDTQYF. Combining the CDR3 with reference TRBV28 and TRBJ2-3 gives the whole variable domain DVKVTQSSRYLVKRTGEKVFLECVQDMDHENMFWYRQDPGLGLRLIYFSYDVKMKEKGDIPEGYSVSREKKERFSLILESASTNQTSMYLCSTSVTDTQYFGPGTRLTVL.

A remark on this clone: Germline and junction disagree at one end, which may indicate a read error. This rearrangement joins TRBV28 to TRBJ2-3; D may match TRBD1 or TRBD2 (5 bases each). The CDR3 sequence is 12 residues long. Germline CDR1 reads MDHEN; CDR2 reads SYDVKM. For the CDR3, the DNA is TGTGCCAGCAGCACCCAACGGGACCCGGGACCTTTT. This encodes CASSTQRDPGPF.

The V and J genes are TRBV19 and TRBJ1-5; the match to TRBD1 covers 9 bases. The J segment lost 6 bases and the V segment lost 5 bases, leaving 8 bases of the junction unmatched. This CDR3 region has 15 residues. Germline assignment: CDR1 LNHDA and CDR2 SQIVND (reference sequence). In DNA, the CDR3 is TGTGCCAGTAGTTTAACAGGGGGCATGGGTCAGCCCCAGCATTTT. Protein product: CASSLTGGMGQPQHF.

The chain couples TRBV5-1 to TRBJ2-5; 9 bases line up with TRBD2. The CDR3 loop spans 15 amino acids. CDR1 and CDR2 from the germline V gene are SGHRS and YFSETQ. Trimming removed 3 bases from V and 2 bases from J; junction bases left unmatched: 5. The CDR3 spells CASSSSGGLQETQYF. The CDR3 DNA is TGCGCCAGCAGCTCAAGCGGGGGGCTGCAAGAGACCCAGTACTTC.

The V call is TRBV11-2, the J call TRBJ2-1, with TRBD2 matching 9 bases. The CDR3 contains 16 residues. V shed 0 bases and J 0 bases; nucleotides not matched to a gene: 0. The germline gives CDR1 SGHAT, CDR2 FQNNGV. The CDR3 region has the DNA TGTGCCAGCAGCTTAGATAGCGGGGGCTCCTACAATGAGCAGTTCTTC. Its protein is CASSLDSGGSYNEQFF.

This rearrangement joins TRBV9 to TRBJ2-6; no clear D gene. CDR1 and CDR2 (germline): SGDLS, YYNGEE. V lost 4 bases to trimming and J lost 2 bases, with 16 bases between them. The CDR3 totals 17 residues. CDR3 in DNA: TGTGCCAGCAGCCCCTTTTATCGGAGCACTGGGGCCAACGTCCTGACTTTC. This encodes CASSPFYRSTGANVLTF.

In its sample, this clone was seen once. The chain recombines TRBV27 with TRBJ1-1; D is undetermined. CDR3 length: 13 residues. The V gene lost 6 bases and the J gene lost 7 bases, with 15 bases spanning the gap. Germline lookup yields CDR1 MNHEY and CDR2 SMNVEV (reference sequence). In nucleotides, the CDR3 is TGTGCCAGCAGCCAACTTCGGGAGGTTGAAGCTTTCTTT. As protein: CASSQLREVEAFF.

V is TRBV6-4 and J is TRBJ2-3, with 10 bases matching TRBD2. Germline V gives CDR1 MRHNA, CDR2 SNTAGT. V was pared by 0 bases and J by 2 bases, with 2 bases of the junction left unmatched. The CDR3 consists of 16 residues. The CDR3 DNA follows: TGTGCCAGCAGTGACTCAGCGGGGGGGGCCACAGATACGCAGTATTTT. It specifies CASSDSAGGATDTQYF.

Here the CDR3 DNA reads TGTGCCAGCAGCAGAAGGGATACGCAGTATTTT. Its protein is CASSRRDTQYF. The chain has TRBV13 and TRBJ2-3; no firm D call. V gave up 5 bases and J gave up 6 bases, with 6 bases separating them. CDR3 length: 11 residues. Germline V lookup: CDR1 PRHDT, CDR2 FYEKMQ (reference sequence).

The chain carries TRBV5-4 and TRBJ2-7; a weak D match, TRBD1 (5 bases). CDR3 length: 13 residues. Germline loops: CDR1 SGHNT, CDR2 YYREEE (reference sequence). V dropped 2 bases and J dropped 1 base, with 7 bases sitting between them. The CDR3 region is CASSFRASYEQYF. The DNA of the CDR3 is TGTGCCAGCAGCTTCAGGGCTTCCTACGAGCAGTACTTC.

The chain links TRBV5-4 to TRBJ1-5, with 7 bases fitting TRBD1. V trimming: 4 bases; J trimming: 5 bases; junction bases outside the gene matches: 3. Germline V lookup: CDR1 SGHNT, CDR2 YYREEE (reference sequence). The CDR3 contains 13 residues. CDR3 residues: CASSLDRDQPQHF. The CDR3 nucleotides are TGTGCCAGCAGCCTTGACAGGGATCAGCCCCAGCATTTT.

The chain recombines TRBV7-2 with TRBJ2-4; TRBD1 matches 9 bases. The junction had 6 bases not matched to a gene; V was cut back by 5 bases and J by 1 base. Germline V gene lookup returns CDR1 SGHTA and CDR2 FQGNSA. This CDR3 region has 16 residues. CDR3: CASSHRDRAAKNIQYF. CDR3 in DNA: TGTGCCAGCAGCCACCGGGACAGGGCGGCCAAAAACATTCAGTACTTC.

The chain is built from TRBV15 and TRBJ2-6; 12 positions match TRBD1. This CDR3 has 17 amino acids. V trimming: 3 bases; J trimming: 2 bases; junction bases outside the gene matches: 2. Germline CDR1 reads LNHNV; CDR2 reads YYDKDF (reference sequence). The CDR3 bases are TGTGCCACCAGCAGGGGGACAGGGGGCACTGGGGCCAACGTCCTGACTTTC. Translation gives CATSRGTGGTGANVLTF.